The T cell receptor beta chain described here comes from a study of a mutant IDH1 vaccine in newly diagnosed glioma. Time point in this sample: week 5, during vaccination. The content of each vaccine dose was 300 ug of mutant IDH1 20-mer peptide, and topical imiquimod accompanied it. Produced via immunoSEQ multiplex PCR; TCRdb's table is partial and in-frame only. Here the sample spans over 45,000 clones, about 81% being singletons. To note about this clone: Antigen unknown.

The CDR3 runs 12 residues. The V and J ends lost 7 bases and 7 bases respectively, with 13 bases between them. The germline gives CDR1 LNHDA, CDR2 SQIVND (reference sequence). The starting material was PBMCs, obtained from a glioma patient whose treatment included an IDH1 peptide vaccine. The sequence came from a woman aged 45-60 years with glioma. The rearrangement links TRBV19 to TRBJ1-2; possibly TRBD1 for D (6 bases). The CDR3 DNA reads TGTGCCAGTATCGGGGGGCTACGTGGCTACACCTTC. Encoded protein: CASIGGLRGYTF.